The 18 T cell receptor beta chains below come from one sample, sequenced in a study of cytomegalovirus exposure and HLA in healthy donors. PCR involved 60 Vbeta and 13 Jbeta primers. Clones were sequenced by immunoSEQ multiplex PCR, and TCRdb holds only the in-frame ones, with some missing. The sample lists roughly 200,000 clones; roughly four fifths were seen once. The sequenced sample was PBMCs. The receptors derive from a woman aged 45-65 years in good health and CMV-seronegative.

A word on this clone: The junction shows a germline mismatch at one end, possibly a read error. The sample carries other DNA sequences with the same CDR3. The genes are TRBV7-9 and TRBJ2-5; D possibly corresponds to TRBD1 (6 bases). This CDR3 is 12 amino acids long. Germline V gene lookup returns CDR1 SEHNR and CDR2 FQNEAQ (reference sequence). As DNA, the CDR3 is TGCGCCAGCAGCTCAACAGGGGAGACCCAGTACTTC. Its translation is CASSSTGETQYF.

As DNA, the CDR3 is TGTGCCAGCAGTTCCGCTAGCGGGGGGTACAATGAGCAGTTCTTC. Translated: CASSSASGGYNEQFF. The rearrangement links TRBV27 to TRBJ2-1, with TRBD2 matching over 11 bases. Germline-derived CDR1 and CDR2 are MNHEY and SMNVEV (reference sequence). V lost 4 bases and J lost 4; bases outside the gene matches: 3. This CDR3 has 15 residues.

The chain combines TRBV27 with TRBJ2-7, with unresolved D. The CDR3 totals 11 residues. CDR1 is MNHEY, CDR2 SMNVEV, per germline (reference sequence). V lost 4 bases, J lost 3 bases, and 4 bases lay in between. The CDR3 region has the DNA TGTGCCAGCAGTTCCTTCTACGAGCAGTACTTC. It yields the protein CASSSFYEQYF.

The chain employs TRBV18 and TRBJ1-2; perhaps TRBD1 as D (6 bases). V shed 2 bases and J shed 4 bases, with 17 bases lying between them. CDR1 is KGHSH, CDR2 LQKENI, per germline. CDR3 size: 16 residues. Written as DNA, the CDR3 is TGTGCCAGCTCACCAACGGGGGGGGGCCAGGTCTATGGCTACACCTTC. Protein: CASSPTGGGQVYGYTF.

This clone turned up a few times. In nucleotides, the CDR3 is TGTGCCAGCAGTAGATACCATAGCGGGAGTAAAGATACGCAGTATTTT. This sequence encodes CASSRYHSGSKDTQYF. J is TRBJ2-3 and V is TRBV2; TRBD2 agrees at 9 bases. With V trimmed by 5 bases and J by 5 bases, 11 bases remained unmatched. Germline lookup yields CDR1 SNHLY and CDR2 FYNNEI. CDR3 size: 16 residues.

The V gene is TRBV6-1, the J gene TRBJ2-7; 10 positions agree with TRBD1. The CDR3 runs 15 residues. V shed 7 bases and J 2 bases; nucleotides not matched to a gene: 8. Germline-derived CDR1 and CDR2 are MNHNS and SASEGT. The CDR3 DNA is TGTGCCAGCATTATCAGGACAGGGGGAGCCTACGAGCAGTACTTC. The encoded protein is CASIIRTGGAYEQYF.

The J gene is TRBJ2-1, the V gene TRBV28; 7 positions match TRBD1. This CDR3 region has 15 residues. Trimming cost V 3 bases and J 7 bases; bases outside gene matches: 9. Germline V lookup: CDR1 MDHEN, CDR2 SYDVKM. CDR3 region: CASSLPGGMKNEQFF. The CDR3 DNA reads TGTGCCAGCAGTTTGCCAGGGGGAATGAAAAATGAGCAGTTCTTC.

The genes are TRBV2 and TRBJ2-1, with 10 bases lining up with TRBD2. The J segment lost 12 bases and the V segment lost 7 bases, leaving 9 bases of the junction unmatched. The CDR3 is 13 amino acids. Germline CDR1 SNHLY, CDR2 FYNNEI. The CDR3 DNA sequence: TGTGCCAGCACTCCTCCAAGCGGGAGGGCGCAGTTCTTC. Encoded protein: CASTPPSGRAQFF.

The chain recombines TRBV27 with TRBJ1-4; 9 bases map to TRBD1. The CDR3 extends over 14 amino acids. V lost 8 bases and J lost 6; bases outside the gene matches: 7. Per germline, CDR1 MNHEY and CDR2 SMNVEV (reference sequence). CDR3 protein: CASGGTGFYEKLFF. CDR3 nucleotide sequence: TGTGCCAGCGGTGGGACAGGGTTTTATGAAAAACTGTTTTTT.

The rearrangement joins TRBV11-2 to TRBJ2-1, with D possibly TRBD2 on 7 matching bases. This CDR3 has 15 residues. Germline CDR1 SGHAT, CDR2 FQNNGV. Trimming pared 2 bases from V and 4 bases from J, leaving 12 bases between. Here the CDR3 DNA reads TGTGCCAGCAGCTTACCCGGGGGGCCTTACAATGAGCAGTTCTTC. Protein sequence: CASSLPGGPYNEQFF.

The CDR3 DNA reads TGTGCCAGTAGCAAAATACCGGGACAGGGGGCAACCGGGGAGCTGTTTTTT. Translation: CASSKIPGQGATGELFF. The rearrangement links TRBV19 to TRBJ2-2, with 12 bases fitting TRBD1. From germline, CDR1 is LNHDA and CDR2 SQIVND (reference sequence). The length of the CDR3 is 17 residues. The junction had 10 bases not matched to a gene; V was cut back by 6 bases and J by 5 bases.

V and J are TRBV6-5 and TRBJ2-2; 8 bases align to TRBD1. Germline CDR1 and CDR2: MNHEY and SVGAGI. The CDR3 totals 15 residues. Trimming removed 6 bases from V and 7 bases from J; junction bases left unmatched: 10. The CDR3 DNA reads TGTGCCAGCAGGCTGACGACAGGGGCGGGCGGGGAGCTGTTTTTT. Amino acid sequence: CASRLTTGAGGELFF.

The CDR3 DNA sequence: TGTGCCAGCAGTTTCGTGACAGTAACTCGCTACGAGCAGTACTTC. Protein: CASSFVTVTRYEQYF. The chain joins TRBV28 to TRBJ2-7, with D possibly being TRBD1 (5 bases). V shed 3 bases and J shed 3 bases, with 15 bases lying between them. This CDR3 comprises 15 residues. Germline V gene data show CDR1 as MDHEN and CDR2 as SYDVKM. The variable domain in full, with the rest retrieved from reference TRBV28 and TRBJ2-7, is DVKVTQSSRYLVKRTGEKVFLECVQDMDHENMFWYRQDPGLGLRLIYFSYDVKMKEKGDIPEGYSVSREKKERFSLILESASTNQTSMYLCASSFVTVTRYEQYFGPGTRLTVT.

Worth noting for this clone: One junction end does not reproduce the germline sequence, and a read error may be involved. The V and J genes are TRBV7-9 and TRBJ2-7; TRBD1 might be the D (5 bases). CDR3 size: 17 residues. CDR1 is SEHNR, CDR2 FQNEAQ, per germline (reference sequence). The CDR3 DNA follows: TGTTCCAGCAGCTTATTCTCCGTTTGGTCGAGGACAATGGTGCAGTACTTC. Residues: CSSSLFSVWSRTMVQYF.

V usage is TRBV28 and J usage is TRBJ2-1, with TRBD2 matching 13 bases. V lost 2 bases and J lost 9; bases outside the gene matches: 1. Germline lookup yields CDR1 MDHEN and CDR2 SYDVKM. This CDR3 has 14 amino acids. The CDR3 region has the DNA TGTGCCAGCAGTTTAACTAGCGGGAGGGGTGAGCAGTTCTTC. Its translation: CASSLTSGRGEQFF.

This clone was counted a few times. The chain employs TRBV2 and TRBJ1-4, with 7 bases that match TRBD1. The germline CDR1 and CDR2 sequences are SNHLY and FYNNEI. V shed 5 bases and J 4 bases; nucleotides not matched to a gene: 7. This CDR3 contains 15 residues. The CDR3, as DNA: TGTGCCAGCAGTCCCCCGGGACAGATTAATGAAAAACTGTTTTTT. Protein: CASSPPGQINEKLFF.

The chain joins TRBV5-1 to TRBJ2-7, with 7 positions matching TRBD1. The CDR3 is 14 amino acids. The V gene end was trimmed by 0 bases and the J gene end by 4 bases; junction bases not matched to a gene: 4. Germline V gives CDR1 SGHRS, CDR2 YFSETQ. CDR3 protein: CASSLEGGHYEQYF. As DNA, the CDR3 is TGCGCCAGCAGCTTGGAAGGGGGCCATTACGAGCAGTACTTC.

This sequence joins TRBV29-1 and TRBJ1-4; D gene unclear. The germline gives CDR1 SQVTM, CDR2 ANQGSEA. The length of the CDR3 is 13 residues. Trimming stripped 4 bases from V and 4 bases from J, with 10 bases between. CDR3 residues: CSVVASGNEKLFF. The DNA for the CDR3 is TGCAGCGTTGTAGCCAGTGGTAATGAAAAACTGTTTTTT.